A selection of T cell receptor beta chains follows, all from one sample in a study of blood T cell repertoires in COVID-19. The protocol was immunoSEQ multiplex PCR, while the TCRdb copy is restricted to in-frame clones and leaves out a portion. Of 450,000 to 500,000 clones in the sample, 80% to 90% are singletons; the top ten hold approximately 3%. Material for sequencing was peripheral blood. The receptor set was obtained from a human donor in a cohort sampled during active COVID-19. Each CDR3 is given with its conserved first and last residue. D genes are given only for firm matches. The listing skips clone size in some rows; elsewhere it reads once, few, many or a size class.

TRBD2	TRBV7-2	NA	TRBJ2-5	TGTGCCAGCAGCTCCCGACTAGCGGGAGGGCCGGGAGAGACCCAGTACTTC	CASSSRLAGGPGETQYF
NA	TRBV19	NA	TRBJ1-1	TGTGCCAGTAGTACTGTCGTCGGGGGAAACACTGAAGCTTTCTTT	CASSTVVGGNTEAFF
NA	TRBV27	NA	TRBJ1-1	TGTGCCAGCAGTTTAACGGGGAACACTGAAGCTTTCTTT	CASSLTGNTEAFF
NA	TRBV19	once	TRBJ2-7	TGTGCCAGTAGTGTCCAGGGGAGTGACGAGCAGTACTTC	CASSVQGSDEQYF
NA	TRBV5-4	NA	TRBJ1-2	TGTGCCAGCAGCTCGAACTACTATGGCTACACCTTC	CASSSNYYGYTF
NA	TRBV18	few	TRBJ1-1	TGTGCCAGCTCAGCAGGCCCCCTTATGAACACTGAAGCTTTCTTT	CASSAGPLMNTEAFF
NA	TRBV15	NA	TRBJ1-1	TGTGCCACCAGCAGATTCCCACAGGGAACCAGTGAAGCTTTCTTT	CATSRFPQGTSEAFF
TRBD2	TRBV7-2	NA	TRBJ2-7	TGTGCCAGCAGCTTTAGGTCTAGCGGGAGTGGGAGCTCCTACGAGCAGTACTTC	CASSFRSSGSGSSYEQYF
NA	TRBV3-1/TRBV3-2	once	TRBJ2-7	TGTGCCAGCAGCCAACCGGGGGACCCGAGCTCCTACGAGCAGTACTTC	CASSQPGDPSSYEQYF
NA	TRBV19	NA	TRBJ2-6	TGTGCCAGTAGCGCGGGTGTGTTTTCTGGGGCCAACGTCCTGACTTTC	CASSAGVFSGANVLTF
TRBD1	TRBV5-8	NA	TRBJ1-4	TGTGCCAGCAGCCCCAGCCGAGGGACAGGGGGAGAAAAACTGTTTTTT	CASSPSRGTGGEKLFF
NA	TRBV19	NA	TRBJ2-5	TGTGCCAGTAGTACGACCGGGCAAGAGACCCAGTACTTC	CASSTTGQETQYF
TRBD2	TRBV10-1	NA	TRBJ2-7	TGCGCCAGCAGTGAGGGACTAGCGGGAGACGAGCAGTACTTC	CASSEGLAGDEQYF
NA	TRBV5-3	NA	TRBJ2-1	TGTGCCAGAAGCCCCTTAGGAGGCGGGCGGAACAATGAGCAGTTCTTC	CARSPLGGGRNNEQFF
NA	TRBV5-4	NA	TRBJ2-3	TGTGCCAGCAGCGTTCGGGATACGCAGTATTTT	CASSVRDTQYF
TRBD1	TRBV9	many	TRBJ1-2	TGTGCCAGCAGCGCAGGGACAGGGATCTATGGCTACACCTTC	CASSAGTGIYGYTF
NA	TRBV15	NA	TRBJ1-4	TGTGCCACCAGCAGCCAGTTAAATGAAAAACTGTTTTTT	CATSSQLNEKLFF
TRBD1	TRBV24-1	NA	TRBJ1-2	TGTGCCACCAGTGATGCCAGGGGGCGCGGCTACACCTTC	CATSDARGRGYTF
NA	TRBV27	NA	TRBJ2-6	TGTGCCAGCAGCGCACGGGTCTCTGGGGCCAACGTCCTGACTTTC	CASSARVSGANVLTF
TRBD2	TRBV24-1	NA	TRBJ2-1	TGTGCCACCAGTGATGCATCACTAGCGGGGTACAATGAGCAGTTCTTC	CATSDASLAGYNEQFF
TRBD1	TRBV5-1	NA	TRBJ2-7	TGCGCCAGCAGCTGGGGGACAGGGACATTGGGCGAGCAGTACTTC	CASSWGTGTLGEQYF
TRBD1	TRBV6-5	NA	TRBJ1-4	TGTGCCAGCAGACAGGGGGCATCTAATGAAAAACTGTTTTTT	CASRQGASNEKLFF
TRBD2	TRBV18	NA	TRBJ2-5	TGTGCCAGCTCACCACTACTAGCGGGAGGGGAGAAGACCCAGTACTTC	CASSPLLAGGEKTQYF